This TCR beta chain emerged from a study of T cell responses to AZD1222 COVID-19 vaccine. General study results and limits: The CD4 TCRs associated with vaccination extended across spike and predominated at 160-218 and 743-854. The donor cohort was predominantly white British with a female majority, and clonal diversity may have been underestimated. At study baseline, merely several AZD1222 recipients were seropositive.

Germline V lookup: CDR1 KGHSH, CDR2 LQKENI. The ends were cut back, 2 bases at V and 3 bases at J, with 8 bases in the middle. CDR3 length: 13 residues. Profiled with immunoSEQ multiplex PCR; TCRdb holds only in-frame clones, not every one. The table records some 150,000 clones, more than 85% of them present only once. A remark on this clone: Antigen unknown.

The gene calls are TRBV18 and TRBJ2-7; D is ambiguous. Sequences were derived from peripheral blood, sampled 28 days after the second AZD1222 dose. The clonotype originates from an adult who received the AZD1222 COVID-19 vaccine. CDR3 DNA: TGTGCCAGCTCACCATTCGATCGCTACGAGCAGTACTTC. Translating gives CASSPFDRYEQYF.